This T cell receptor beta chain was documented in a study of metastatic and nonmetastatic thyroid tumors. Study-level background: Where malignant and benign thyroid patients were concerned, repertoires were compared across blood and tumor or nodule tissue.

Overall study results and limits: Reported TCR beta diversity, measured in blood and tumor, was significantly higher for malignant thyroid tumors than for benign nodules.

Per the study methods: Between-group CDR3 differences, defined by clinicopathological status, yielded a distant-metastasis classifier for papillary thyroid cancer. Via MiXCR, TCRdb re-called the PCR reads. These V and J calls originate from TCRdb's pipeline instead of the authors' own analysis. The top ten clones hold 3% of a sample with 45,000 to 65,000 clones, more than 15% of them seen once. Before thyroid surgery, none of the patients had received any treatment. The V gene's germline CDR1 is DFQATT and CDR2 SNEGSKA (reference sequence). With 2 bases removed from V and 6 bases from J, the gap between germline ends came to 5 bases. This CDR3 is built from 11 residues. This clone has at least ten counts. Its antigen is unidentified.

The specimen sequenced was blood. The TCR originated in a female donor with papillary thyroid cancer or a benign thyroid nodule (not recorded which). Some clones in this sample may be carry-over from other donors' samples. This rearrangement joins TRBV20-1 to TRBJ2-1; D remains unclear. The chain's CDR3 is CSARYRNEQFF. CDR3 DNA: TGCAGTGCTAGATACCGCAATGAGCAGTTCTTC.